This TCR beta chain was found in a study of PD-1 blockade in classical Hodgkin lymphoma. General study points: After ASCT, patients who started nivolumab under 1 year later were excluded.

Only in-frame clones appear in the TCRdb table, and some are missing; sequencing was by immunoSEQ multiplex PCR. The sample lists more than 25,000 clones; 85% were seen once. As for time point: cycle 4 day 1 (C4D1), after 5 to 7 weeks of nivolumab. After autologous stem cell transplantation all patients relapsed, and prior brentuximab vedotin exposure differed between cohorts. CD4+ T cells were purified from thawed PBMCs by magnetic negative selection. About this clone: Its antigen is still unknown.

Trimming removed 1 base from V and 6 bases from J, with 12 bases in between. The CDR3 covers 15 residues. Per germline, CDR1 LGHNA and CDR2 YNFKEQ. This receptor was taken from a human donor with classical Hodgkin lymphoma. The input for sequencing was CD4+ T cells from blood, taken before the fourth cycle of nivolumab. The chain is built from TRBV4-2 and TRBJ2-2; D is possibly TRBD1 or TRBD2 (5 bases each). CDR3 region: CASSQGDGTPGELFF. CDR3 coding DNA: TGTGCCAGCAGCCAAGGGGACGGGACCCCCGGGGAGCTGTTTTTT.